The rows below give T cell receptor beta chains drawn from one sample of a study of blood T cell repertoires in COVID-19. TCRdb keeps only in-frame clones here, not all; method: immunoSEQ multiplex PCR. The table records 88,000 or so clones, approximately 87% of them present only once. The sample taken for sequencing was peripheral blood. All receptors come from a human donor in a cohort sampled during active COVID-19. Each CDR3 is given with its conserved first and last residue. Each record gives: J gene, D gene, V gene, CDR3 length, clone size, CDR3 protein. The D gene is left open where the match is weak. For some rows the clone size is stated as once, few or many, or as a class when expanded; others skip it.

>TRBJ2-2|TRBD1|TRBV28|15|.
CASSDRDANTGELFF
>TRBJ1-3|.|TRBV3-1/TRBV3-2|14|.
CASSLQGSGNTIYF
>TRBJ2-1|.|TRBV27|14|.
CASSLSAGYNEQFF
>TRBJ2-2|.|TRBV7-2|15|.
CASSLILAGTGELFF
>TRBJ2-2|.|TRBV30|13|.
CAWSELSTGELFF
>TRBJ2-1|TRBD1|TRBV5-1|15|.
CASRPDRGEYNEQFF
>TRBJ1-6|TRBD1|TRBV19|13|.
CASGTGGNSPLHF
>TRBJ1-4|.|TRBV6-5|14|once
CASSLGLTNEKLFF
>TRBJ2-7|TRBD1|TRBV29-1|15|.
CSVDSSGQGLHEQYF
>TRBJ2-3|.|TRBV3-1/TRBV3-2|15|many
CASSQDDIGADTQYF
>TRBJ2-1|TRBD2|TRBV28|15|.
CASRPTSGSANEQFF
>TRBJ1-2|TRBD1|TRBV27|13|once
CASSPRGTYRYTF
>TRBJ2-6|.|TRBV5-6|18|.
CASSSLTGQSSGANVLTF
>TRBJ1-1|TRBD1|TRBV7-2|16|.
CASSFRSGTENTEAFF
>TRBJ2-1|TRBD2|TRBV19|17|few
CASSTSPSGGIYNEQFF
>TRBJ2-7|.|TRBV7-2|13|.
CASSLPSVYEQYF
>TRBJ2-5|.|TRBV5-5|13|.
CASRFGMGETQYF
>TRBJ2-7|.|TRBV4-3|14|.
CASSQGTAGREQYF
>TRBJ2-3|TRBD1|TRBV19|16|.
CASSTNRGTGTDTQYF
>TRBJ1-3|.|TRBV6-5|13|.
CASRDNARNTIYF
>TRBJ2-1|.|TRBV7-6|14|.
CASSTPLYYNEQFF
>TRBJ1-2|TRBD1|TRBV5-1|15|.
CASSLAAGQENGYTF
>TRBJ2-7|.|TRBV5-4|15|.
CASSPAGTHLYEQYF
>TRBJ2-1|.|TRBV3-1/TRBV3-2|15|.
CASSHGLAARAKRFF